These 12 T cell receptor beta chains were all obtained from the same sample, sequenced in a study of regulatory T cells in long-lasting Graves disease. TCR beta libraries were built with iRepertoire HTBI primers and Arm-PCR of CDR3 regions. Each CDR3 protein is one row after TCRdb ran MiXCR on the multiplex PCR reads. The sample records 400,000 to 500,000 distinct CDR3 sequences, about 20% being singletons. Time point in this sample: persistent/refractory GD, antithyroid drugs over 5 years with positive TRAb. PBMCs provided the RNA from which the TCR library was made. Specimen: peripheral blood mononuclear cells (PBMCs), collected when the disease was refractory, from a patient treated with antithyroid drugs. The receptors originated from a female donor with Graves disease.

This clonotype was seen repeatedly, ten times or more. The chain couples TRBV6-1 to TRBJ2-7; 10 nucleotides align to TRBD1. This CDR3 has 13 residues. Germline assignment: CDR1 MNHNS and CDR2 SASEGT. The V and J ends lost 6 bases and 6 bases, in that order; junction bases with no gene match: 5. The CDR3 sequence: CASRMTGGVEQYF. CDR3 coding DNA: TGTGCCAGCAGGATGACAGGGGGCGTCGAGCAGTACTTC.

This clonotype has at least ten counts. This sequence joins TRBV7-2 and TRBJ1-2; perhaps TRBD1 as D (6 bases). Trimming left V 1 base short and J 3 bases short, with 6 bases between. This CDR3 contains 13 residues. The germline V gene has CDR1 SGHTA and CDR2 FQGNSA. CDR3 DNA: TGTGCCAGCAGCTTAGGGACAGACTATGGCTACACCTTC. Translating it yields CASSLGTDYGYTF. Drawing the rest from reference TRBV7-2 and TRBJ1-2, the complete variable domain is GAGVSQSPSNKVTEKGKDVELRCDPISGHTALYWYRQSLGQGLEFLIYFQGNSAPDKSGLPSDRFSAERTGGSVSTLTIQRTQQEDSAVYLCASSLGTDYGYTFGSGTRLTVV.

V is TRBV7-2 and J is TRBJ1-5, with D uncertain. Trimming shortened V by 4 bases and J by 1 base, and 5 bases separated the two germline ends. The CDR3 runs to 13 residues. Looked up from germline, CDR1 is SGHTA and CDR2 is FQGNSA. In DNA, the CDR3 is TGTGCCAGCAGCTCAGAGAGCAATCAGCCCCAGCATTTT. It is translated as CASSSESNQPQHF.

Worth noting for this clonotype: This may be a read error, as it is one base from a much larger clone. This sequence joins TRBV28 and TRBJ1-2; D uncertain. The germline gives CDR1 MDHEN, CDR2 SYDVKM. This CDR3 region has 13 residues. The germline V and J ends were trimmed by 7 bases and 0 bases, with 9 bases remaining between them. CDR3 DNA sequence: TGTGCCAGCACCCCAAGAGCTAACTATGGCTACACCTTC. This encodes CASTPRANYGYTF.

The chain is built from TRBV20-1 and TRBJ2-7; no definite D call. Germline V gene data show CDR1 as DFQATT and CDR2 as SNEGSKA (reference sequence). Trimming stripped 4 bases from V and 2 bases from J, with 6 bases between. This CDR3 is 11 amino acids long. CDR3 DNA sequence: TGCAGTGCTATATGGGCCTACGAGCAGTACTTC. It codes for CSAIWAYEQYF.

This sequence joins TRBV20-1 and TRBJ2-6; D gene ambiguous. Germline assignment: CDR1 DFQATT and CDR2 SNEGSKA (reference sequence). V dropped 4 bases and J dropped 0 bases, with 7 bases sitting between them. The CDR3 is 14 residues long. The CDR3 spells CSATRFSGANVLTF. CDR3 coding DNA: TGCAGTGCTACCAGATTCTCTGGGGCCAACGTCCTGACTTTC.

This clonotype was seen repeatedly, ten times or more. This chain joins TRBV6-1 and TRBJ2-4, with no clear D. The germline V gene has CDR1 MNHNS and CDR2 SASEGT. Trimming took off 10 bases at V and 5 bases at J, with 12 bases between the two ends. The CDR3 totals 12 residues. CDR3 loop: CATSPGENIQYF. DNA for the CDR3: TGTGCCACCAGCCCTGGTGAAAACATTCAGTACTTC.

There are many counts of this clonotype. The rearrangement links TRBV7-2 to TRBJ1-2, with D maybe TRBD1 (5 bases). The V end lost 7 bases, the J end lost 8 bases, and 14 bases lay between the germline ends. In germline, CDR1 is SGHTA, CDR2 FQGNSA. There are 12 residues in the CDR3. Here the CDR3 reads CASNTVGGGYTF. CDR3 DNA sequence: TGTGCCAGCAATACGGTCGGGGGAGGCTACACCTTC. The full variable domain, rest sourced from reference TRBV7-2 and TRBJ1-2, is GAGVSQSPSNKVTEKGKDVELRCDPISGHTALYWYRQSLGQGLEFLIYFQGNSAPDKSGLPSDRFSAERTGGSVSTLTIQRTQQEDSAVYLCASNTVGGGYTFGSGTRLTVV.

The chain combines TRBV15 with TRBJ2-7; TRBD2 aligns across 8 bases. In germline, CDR1 is LNHNV, CDR2 YYDKDF (reference sequence). The CDR3 loop spans 13 amino acids. The junction had 8 bases not matched to a gene; V was cut back by 7 bases and J by 6 bases. The CDR3 sequence is CATTRGTSGEQYF. In nucleotides, the CDR3 is TGTGCCACCACCAGGGGAACTAGCGGCGAGCAGTACTTC.

This clonotype appeared once. A far larger clone is off by one base, so a read error is likely. The genes are TRBV11-3 and TRBJ1-1; no reliable D call. This CDR3 comprises 15 residues. CDR1 SGHNT and CDR2 YENEEA come from the germline V gene. The CDR3 protein is CASSRGRLQNTEASF. DNA of the CDR3: TGTGCCAGCAGCCGCGGACGGCTCCAGAACACTGAAGCTTCCTTT. Looking up the rest from reference TRBV11-3 and TRBJ1-1 gives the full variable domain: EAGVVQSPRYKIIEKKQPVAFWCNPISGHNTLYWYLQNLGQGPELLIRYENEEAVDDSQLPKDRFSAERLKGVDSTLKIQPAELGDSAVYLCASSRGRLQNTEASFGQGTRLTVV.

This clonotype occurred many times. The DNA for the CDR3 is TGTGCCAGCAGCTTTAGGTACACTGAAGCTTTCTTT. Amino acid sequence: CASSFRYTEAFF. The V and J genes are TRBV2 and TRBJ1-1; no definite D call. Trimming shortened V by 6 bases and J by 3 bases, and 8 bases separated the two germline ends. CDR1 is SNHLY, CDR2 FYNNEI, per germline. CDR3 size: 12 residues. Based on the CDR3 plus reference TRBV2 and TRBJ1-1, the full variable domain is EPEVTQTPSHQVTQMGQEVILRCVPISNHLYFYWYRQILGQKVEFLVSFYNNEISEKSEIFDDQFSVERPDGSNFTLKIRSTKLEDSAMYFCASSFRYTEAFFGQGTRLTVV.

In its sample, this clonotype was seen many times. The chain uses TRBV2 and TRBJ1-1; D uncertain. CDR1 and CDR2 from the germline V gene are SNHLY and FYNNEI. The V and J ends lost 6 bases and 11 bases respectively, with 13 bases between them. This CDR3 is 11 amino acids long. CDR3 region: CASSLKGYAFF. In DNA form, the CDR3 reads TGTGCCAGCAGCCTGAAAGGGTATGCTTTCTTT.